This TCR beta chain comes out of a study of T cells in Graves' hyperthyroidism and ophthalmopathy. Germline V gene data show CDR1 as LNHDA and CDR2 as SQIVND (reference sequence). Trimming took off 3 bases at V and 7 bases at J, with 12 bases between the two ends. This CDR3 has 13 residues. This clonotype was seen ten or more times. Its antigen is unknown. Regions amplified from RNA transcripts were the TCR beta CDR3 regions. HTBI primers were employed in a first-round RT-PCR of the TCR CDR3. Each CDR3 protein gets one entry after TCRdb re-called the multiplex PCR reads with MiXCR. Here the sample spans approximately 610,000 distinct CDR3 sequences, roughly 14% being singletons. From under 12 ml of fresh peripheral blood, PBMCs were isolated. Study results and caveats: Ophthalmopathy onset followed model prediction by a median roughly six months. By a 13 V-J model, ophthalmopathy was set apart from stable hyperthyroidism. Blood also carried most thyroid clonotypes expanded above 0.001.

This clonotype was sampled from a woman aged 40 to 50 with Graves' ophthalmopathy. Specimen: blood. The chain joins TRBV19 to TRBJ1-1; no firm D call. CDR3 sequence: CASSIGETGEAFF. CDR3 DNA sequence: TGTGCCAGTAGTATCGGAGAAACCGGTGAAGCTTTCTTT.